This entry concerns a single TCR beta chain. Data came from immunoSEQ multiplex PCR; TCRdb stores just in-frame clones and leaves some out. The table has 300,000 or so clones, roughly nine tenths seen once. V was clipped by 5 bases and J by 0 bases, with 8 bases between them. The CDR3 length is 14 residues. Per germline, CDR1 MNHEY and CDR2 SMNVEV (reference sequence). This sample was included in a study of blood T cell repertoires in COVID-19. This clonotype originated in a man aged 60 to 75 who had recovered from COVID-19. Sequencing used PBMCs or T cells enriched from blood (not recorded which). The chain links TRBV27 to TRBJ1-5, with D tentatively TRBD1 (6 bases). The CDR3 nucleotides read TGTGCCAGCAGTAGCAGGGGTAGCAATCAGCCCCAGCATTTT. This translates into CASSSRGSNQPQHF.